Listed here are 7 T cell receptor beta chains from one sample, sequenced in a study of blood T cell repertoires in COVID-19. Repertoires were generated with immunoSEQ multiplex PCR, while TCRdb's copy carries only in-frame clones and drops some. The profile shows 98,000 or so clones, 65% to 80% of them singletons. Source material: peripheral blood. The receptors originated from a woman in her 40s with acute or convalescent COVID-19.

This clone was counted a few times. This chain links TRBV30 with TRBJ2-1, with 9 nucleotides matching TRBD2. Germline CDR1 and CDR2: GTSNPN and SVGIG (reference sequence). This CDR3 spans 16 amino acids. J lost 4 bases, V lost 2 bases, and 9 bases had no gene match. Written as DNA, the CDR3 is TGTGCCTGGAGTCCCGCTAGCGGGATAGTTTACAATGAGCAGTTCTTC. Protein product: CAWSPASGIVYNEQFF.

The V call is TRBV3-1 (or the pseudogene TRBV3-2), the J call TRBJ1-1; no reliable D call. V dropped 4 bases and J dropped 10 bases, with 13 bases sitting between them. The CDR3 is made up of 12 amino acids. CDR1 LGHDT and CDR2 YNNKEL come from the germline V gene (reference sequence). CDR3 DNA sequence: TGTGCCAGCAGCCTCGGACGGGGTGGAGCTTTCTTT. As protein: CASSLGRGGAFF.

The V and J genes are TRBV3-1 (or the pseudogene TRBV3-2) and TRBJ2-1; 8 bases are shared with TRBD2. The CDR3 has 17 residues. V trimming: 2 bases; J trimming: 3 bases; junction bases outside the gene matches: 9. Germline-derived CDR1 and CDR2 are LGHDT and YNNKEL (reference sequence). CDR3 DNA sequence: TGTGCCAGCAGCCAACAGTCCGCGGGGGGCAACTACAATGAGCAGTTCTTC. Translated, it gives CASSQQSAGGNYNEQFF.

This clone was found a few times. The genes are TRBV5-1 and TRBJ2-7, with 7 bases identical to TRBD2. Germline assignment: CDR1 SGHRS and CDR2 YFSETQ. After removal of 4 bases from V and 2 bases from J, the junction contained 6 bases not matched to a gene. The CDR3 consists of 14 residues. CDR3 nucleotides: TGCGCCAGCAGCGGGGGGGACGTAGCCTACGAGCAGTACTTC. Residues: CASSGGDVAYEQYF.

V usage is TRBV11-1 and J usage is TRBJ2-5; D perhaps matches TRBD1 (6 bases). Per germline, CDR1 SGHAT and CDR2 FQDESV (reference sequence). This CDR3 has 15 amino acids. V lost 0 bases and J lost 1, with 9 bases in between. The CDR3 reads CASSLAGAPQETQYF. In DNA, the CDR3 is TGTGCCAGCAGCTTAGCGGGGGCTCCCCAAGAGACCCAGTACTTC.

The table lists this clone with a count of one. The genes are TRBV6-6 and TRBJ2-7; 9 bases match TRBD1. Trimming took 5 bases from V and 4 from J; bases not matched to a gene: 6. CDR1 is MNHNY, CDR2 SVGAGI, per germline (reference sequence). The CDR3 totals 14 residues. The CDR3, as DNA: TGTGCCAGCAGTCCCCGGGACAGGGATTACGAGCAGTACTTC. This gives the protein CASSPRDRDYEQYF.

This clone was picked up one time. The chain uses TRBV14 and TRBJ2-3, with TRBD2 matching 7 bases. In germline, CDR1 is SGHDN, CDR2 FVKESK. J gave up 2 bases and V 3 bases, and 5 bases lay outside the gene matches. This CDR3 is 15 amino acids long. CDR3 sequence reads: CASSHMRESTDTQYF. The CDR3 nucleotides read TGTGCCAGCAGCCATATGCGGGAGTCCACAGATACGCAGTATTTT.